This T cell receptor (beta chain) was profiled in a study of cytomegalovirus exposure and HLA in healthy donors. As for the study in general: Approximately 85 million unique TCRs from HLA-typed donors were held in an early release of data. Points from the study as a whole: CMV serostatus stood as the only immune exposure information on hand. Later analysis indicated greater clonal expansion among HLA-associated TCR beta chains than among equally common other chains. In a later analysis, a genetic analysis reported fewer productive-TCR N-insertions in an Asian-associated ancestry cluster than the cohort average.

This PCR relied on a set of 60 Vbeta primers and 13 Jbeta primers. Sequencing used immunoSEQ multiplex PCR; TCRdb keeps in-frame clones, though not all of them. The data show around 94,000 clones, 70% to 80% seen once. CDR3 size: 11 residues. Trimming removed 6 bases from V and 3 bases from J, with 6 bases in between. CDR1 and CDR2 (germline): MDHEN, SYDVKM. On this clone itself: Its target is not known.

Source material: PBMCs. The V and J genes are TRBV28 and TRBJ2-7, with a possible D match to TRBD2 (6 bases). The clonotype comes from an older woman in good health and CMV-seropositive. CDR3 residues: CASRAGYEQYF. CDR3 bases: TGTGCCAGCAGAGCGGGCTACGAGCAGTACTTC.